Given below is one T cell receptor beta chain in context. Its antigen is unidentified. The data originate from a study of T cell repertoires in cytomegalovirus infection. In TCRdb, the reads were re-called with MiXCR into one record per CDR3 protein. Here the sample spans roughly 230,000 distinct CDR3 sequences, 15% to 20% being singletons. The CDR3 is 16 amino acids. The V gene lost 6 bases and the J gene lost 2 bases, with 17 bases spanning the gap. Looked up from germline, CDR1 is MDHEN and CDR2 is SYDVKM. The study's findings and limits: Cumulated frequencies of public TCR beta families served to identify carriers of CMV plus the relevant HLA. HLA-C-restricted, CMV-specific TCR beta clonotypes were dominant ex vivo.

The TCR originated in a human donor in good health (CMV status not recorded). Some clones in this sample may be carry-over from other donors' samples. The V call is TRBV28, the J call TRBJ1-3, with D possibly being TRBD1 (6 bases). Material for sequencing was CD8+ T cells from PBMCs. The CDR3 DNA follows: TGTGCCAGCAGCCTCCGGGGGGGGGCGACTGGAAACACCATATATTTT. It encodes CASSLRGGATGNTIYF.